The source of this T cell receptor beta chain is a study of blood T cell repertoires in COVID-19. About the study: Italy, Spain and the United States were the sources of the convalescent and acute COVID-19 samples.

TCRdb's table, derived via immunoSEQ multiplex PCR, lists solely in-frame clones and lacks some. This table holds roughly 69,000 clones, roughly four fifths found once. The TCR sequence derives from a man in his forties or fifties with COVID-19, enrolled during active disease. Sequencing input: peripheral blood.

The CDR3: CASSLMGGTGDSPLHF. CDR3 nucleotides: TGCGCCAGCAGCCTAATGGGTGGGACAGGGGACTCACCCCTCCACTTT. The genes are TRBV4-1 and TRBJ1-6; TRBD1 matches 10 bases. This CDR3 spans 16 amino acids. J was trimmed by 10 bases and V by 4 bases; bases with no gene match: 10. Looked up from germline, CDR1 is MGHRA and CDR2 is YSYEKL.